Sequencing of this T cell receptor beta chain was carried out in a study of blood T cell repertoires in COVID-19. Looking at the study overall: Acute-phase and convalescent COVID-19 samples originated in the United States, Italy and Spain.

Germline V gene sequence: CDR1 SGDLS, CDR2 YYNGEE. This CDR3 comprises 16 residues. Trimming cost V 0 bases and J 0 bases, with 12 bases left between them. Sequencing used immunoSEQ multiplex PCR; TCRdb keeps in-frame clones, though not all of them. The data contain around 200,000 clones, less than 90% of them seen just once; the ten biggest clones take up approximately 6.1%. The source is a middle-aged woman with acute or convalescent COVID-19. Material: peripheral blood. This chain joins TRBV9 and TRBJ1-1, with D uncertain. Here the CDR3 reads CASSVVGRFLNTEAFF. The CDR3 DNA reads as TGTGCCAGCAGCGTAGTTGGGCGATTCCTGAACACTGAAGCTTTCTTT.